These T cell receptor beta chains were read from a single sample in a study of neurological immune-mediated disorders. TCRdb called the 5' RACE reads again in MiXCR, with one record for every CDR3 protein. Of 85,000 to 100,000 distinct CDR3 sequences in the sample, 3.5% to 4% were seen once. The sample was PBMCs. The receptors here all came from a young woman with multiple sclerosis. Both conserved end residues are part of each CDR3. A D gene is named only where the DNA matches it firmly. Only part of the rows carry a size: once, few, many, or a class if the clone is expanded.

DNA,CDR3,size,J,D,V
TGTGCCACCAGTGATTCCCTGGGACTAGCGGGGGGAGATACGCAGTATTTT,CATSDSLGLAGGDTQYF,NA,TRBJ2-3,TRBD2,TRBV24-1
TGTGCCAGCAGTCCGGGACAGGCAAACATTCAGTACTTC,CASSPGQANIQYF,many,TRBJ2-4,TRBD1,TRBV6-1
TGTGCCAGCTCACCACCGATCGATGTTAACTCCGATGAAGCTTTCTTT,CASSPPIDVNSDEAFF,many,TRBJ1-1,NA,TRBV18
TGTGCCAGCAGCTACGTTTCGCGGAGCACAGATACGCAGTATTTT,CASSYVSRSTDTQYF,many,TRBJ2-3,NA,TRBV7-9
TGTGCCAGCAGCCACCCTACCGGGGGAACAGATACGCAGTATTTT,CASSHPTGGTDTQYF,many,TRBJ2-3,NA,TRBV3-1
TGTGCCATCAGTCGACAGGGGGACACTGAAGCTTTCTTT,CAISRQGDTEAFF,many,TRBJ1-1,TRBD1,TRBV10-3
TGTGCCAGCAGCTTTGCCCCAGGGGGGATCGCCTACGAGCAGTACTTC,CASSFAPGGIAYEQYF,few,TRBJ2-7,NA,TRBV5-4
TGTGCCAGCAGCCAGTTGGTAGGGGGGCTGGCCACCATATATTTT,CASSQLVGGLATIYF,many,TRBJ1-3,NA,TRBV4-2
TGTGCCAGCAGTGTAGAAGGGGGCGCGGGTTCTCAGCCCCAGCATTTT,CASSVEGGAGSQPQHF,many,TRBJ1-5,TRBD1,TRBV12-3/TRBV12-4
TGCAGTGCAGAGTCAGCCCTAGGCACAGATACGCAGTATTTT,CSAESALGTDTQYF,many,TRBJ2-3,NA,TRBV20-1